This passage covers 22 T cell receptor beta chains from one sample sequenced in a study of blood T cell repertoires in COVID-19. Profiled with immunoSEQ multiplex PCR; TCRdb holds only in-frame clones, not every one. The data show hundreds of thousands of clones, just under 90% seen once. Sequenced material: PBMCs or T cells enriched from blood (not recorded which). Every receptor here comes from a man in his forties or fifties who had been exposed to COVID-19.

This clone was seen a few times. V gene TRBV5-1 combines with J gene TRBJ1-2; 9 positions match TRBD1. The CDR3 sequence is 13 residues long. Germline trimming cut 2 bases from V and 6 bases from J; bases unmatched to any gene: 2. CDR1 is SGHRS and CDR2 is YFSETQ in the germline V gene. CDR3 bases: TGCGCCAGCAGCTTTACAGGGGGCGATGGCTACACCTTC. It yields the protein CASSFTGGDGYTF.

The rearrangement links TRBV4-1 to TRBJ1-2; the match to TRBD1 covers 8 bases. Trimming removed 1 base from V and 3 bases from J; junction bases left unmatched: 1. The germline gives CDR1 MGHRA, CDR2 YSYEKL. The CDR3 runs to 14 residues. CDR3 loop: CASSQGQGYYGYTF. The CDR3 nucleotides read TGCGCCAGCAGCCAAGGACAGGGGTACTATGGCTACACCTTC.

DNA for the CDR3: TGTGCCAGCAGCCAACAAAGACAGGTCCGGCACTTC. This gives the protein CASSQQRQVRHF. V and J are TRBV21-1 and TRBJ2-7; the tabulated D call, TRBD1, remains unverified against the DNA. TRBV21-1 is deemed a pseudogene. This CDR3 comprises 12 residues.

The chain links TRBV18 to TRBJ2-7; weak D call: TRBD2 (7 bases). Per the germline V gene, CDR1 is KGHSH and CDR2 is LQKENI. This CDR3 region has 15 residues. V lost 2 bases and J lost 0, with 11 bases in between. CDR3 residues: CASSPAGALSYEQYV. CDR3 DNA sequence: TGTGCCAGCTCACCAGCGGGGGCCCTCTCCTACGAGCAGTACGTC.

The chain links TRBV11-3 to TRBJ2-7, with 14 bases lining up with TRBD2. The CDR3 extends over 17 amino acids. Trimming removed 6 bases from V and 12 bases from J; junction bases left unmatched: 19. Germline V gene lookup returns CDR1 SGHNT and CDR2 YENEEA. CDR3 bases: TGTGCCAGCAGTTACCCTCGTCGGACTAGCGGGGGGTACTTTGCGTACTTC. It translates to CASSYPRRTSGGYFAYF.

This chain connects TRBV5-6 to TRBJ2-5; TRBD1 is a possible D gene (5 bases). Germline values: CDR1 SGHDT, CDR2 YYEEEE. Trimming removed 0 bases at V and 2 bases at J, with 8 bases between. CDR3 length: 14 amino acids. The CDR3 sequence is CASSLGTRQETQYF. For the CDR3, the DNA is TGTGCCAGCAGCTTGGGGACACGGCAAGAGACCCAGTACTTC.

The chain couples TRBV7-9 to TRBJ2-6, with 7 bases that match TRBD1. CDR1 is SEHNR, CDR2 FQNEAQ, per germline (reference sequence). V lost 5 bases to trimming and J lost 4 bases; unmatched junction nucleotides: 14. The CDR3 is 18 amino acids. The CDR3 is CASSPRWLTGPGANVLTF. The CDR3 DNA follows: TGTGCCAGCAGCCCTAGGTGGTTGACAGGGCCCGGGGCCAACGTCCTGACTTTC.

The CDR3 protein is CASSRQDLYGYTF. As DNA, the CDR3 is TGTGCCAGTAGTAGACAGGACCTCTATGGCTACACCTTC. The V and J genes are TRBV19 and TRBJ1-2, with a tentative D call TRBD1 (6 bases). CDR1 is LNHDA, CDR2 SQIVND, per germline (reference sequence). The CDR3 sequence is 13 residues long. Trimming stripped 4 bases from V and 4 bases from J, with 10 bases between.

This chain joins TRBV2 and TRBJ1-6, with D tentatively TRBD1 (5 bases). Trimming removed 6 bases from V and 5 bases from J, with 14 bases in between. CDR1 and CDR2 from the germline V gene are SNHLY and FYNNEI. This CDR3 comprises 15 residues. The CDR3 protein is CASRSRGFDNSPLHF. CDR3 nucleotide sequence: TGTGCCAGCAGATCAAGGGGTTTCGATAATTCACCCCTCCACTTT. Variable domain in full (rest from reference TRBV2 and TRBJ1-6): EPEVTQTPSHQVTQMGQEVILRCVPISNHLYFYWYRQILGQKVEFLVSFYNNEISEKSEIFDDQFSVERPDGSNFTLKIRSTKLEDSAMYFCASRSRGFDNSPLHFGNGTRLTVT.

The rearrangement links TRBV3-1 (or the pseudogene TRBV3-2) to TRBJ2-5, with 8 bases aligning to TRBD2. Losses at the gene ends were 5 bases for V and 5 bases for J; bases not matched to a gene: 13. CDR3 size: 16 residues. Germline V gene data show CDR1 as LGHDT and CDR2 as YNNKEL (reference sequence). The CDR3 region has the DNA TGTGCCAGCAGCTTACAGCGGGAGTGGGTAGGGGAGACCCAGTACTTC. Translating it yields CASSLQREWVGETQYF.

Note on this clone: The same CDR3 also results from other DNA sequences found in this sample. The rearrangement uses TRBV7-9 and TRBJ1-4; the match to TRBD1 covers 9 bases. This CDR3 is 14 amino acids long. Germline-derived CDR1 and CDR2 are SEHNR and FQNEAQ (reference sequence). After removal of 3 bases from V and 5 bases from J, the junction contained 1 base not matched to a gene. CDR3 DNA sequence: TGTGCCAGCAGCTTTGGGACAGGGAATGAAAAACTGTTTTTT. It translates to CASSFGTGNEKLFF.

The chain carries TRBV27 and TRBJ1-2; D is possibly TRBD1 (6 bases). V lost 6 bases to trimming and J lost 2 bases, with 16 bases between them. The CDR3 sequence is 15 residues long. From germline, CDR1 is MNHEY and CDR2 SMNVEV (reference sequence). CDR3: CASSRWGGSNYGYTF. The CDR3 region has the DNA TGTGCCAGCAGCCGATGGGGGGGCAGCAACTATGGCTACACCTTC.

The chain recombines TRBV9 with TRBJ1-2; D gene uncertain. Trimming left V 4 bases short and J 7 bases short, with 14 bases between. The germline V gene has CDR1 SGDLS and CDR2 YYNGEE. The CDR3 is 13 amino acids. CDR3 coding DNA: TGTGCCAGCAGCCCGCGGTTTGAGGGTGGCTACACCTTC. Translation gives CASSPRFEGGYTF. Full variable domain (rest looked up from reference TRBV9 and TRBJ1-2): DSGVTQTPKHLITATGQRVTLRCSPRSGDLSVYWYQQSLDQGLQFLIQYYNGEERAKGNILERFSAQQFPDLHSELNLSSLELGDSALYFCASSPRFEGGYTFGSGTRLTVV.

This rearrangement joins TRBV7-3 to TRBJ2-1, with 8 bases lining up with TRBD2. The CDR3 is 16 residues long. Germline CDR1 SGHTA, CDR2 FQGTGA. Germline trimming cut 5 bases from V and 2 bases from J; bases unmatched to any gene: 8. DNA of the CDR3: TGTGCCAGCAGCCAATCATTACTAGCGGCCTACAATGAGCAGTTCTTC. Its translation is CASSQSLLAAYNEQFF.

The rearrangement joins TRBV24-1 to TRBJ2-3; D might be TRBD2 (5 bases). The CDR3 spans 14 residues. V was shortened by 10 bases and J by 0 bases, with 13 bases between the two germline ends. CDR1 KGHDR and CDR2 SFDVKD come from the germline V gene. CDR3: CATSQADSTDTQYF. Written as DNA, the CDR3 is TGTGCCACGAGTCAAGCGGATAGCACAGATACGCAGTATTTT.

This clone was found once. The rearrangement links TRBV6-5 to TRBJ1-1; tentatively, D is TRBD1 (6 bases). V was shortened by 2 bases and J by 9 bases, with 13 bases between the two germline ends. This CDR3 is built from 13 residues. CDR1 MNHEY and CDR2 SVGAGI come from the germline V gene. The chain's CDR3 is CASSYNSQGQAFF. CDR3 bases: TGTGCCAGCAGTTACAACTCACAGGGTCAAGCTTTCTTT.

This chain links TRBV6-1 with TRBJ2-7; D is unresolved. In germline, CDR1 is MNHNS, CDR2 SASEGT. Trimming shortened V by 2 bases and J by 5 bases, and 10 bases separated the two germline ends. The CDR3 contains 13 residues. CDR3 residues: CASSERRFDEQYF. CDR3 bases: TGTGCCAGCAGTGAACGCAGATTCGACGAGCAGTACTTC.

V usage is TRBV4-2 and J usage is TRBJ2-2; maybe TRBD2 (5 bases). CDR1 and CDR2 from the germline V gene are LGHNA and YNFKEQ. The CDR3 totals 14 residues. Between the trimmed V and J ends, which lost 1 base and 5 bases, there was a span of 8 bases. The CDR3 DNA is TGTGCCAGCAGCCAAGTGAGGGAGACCGGGGAGCTGTTTTTT. Its protein product is CASSQVRETGELFF.

This chain connects TRBV18 to TRBJ1-1; D gene uncertain. Germline CDR1 KGHSH, CDR2 LQKENI. This CDR3 has 14 residues. Trimming cost V 0 bases and J 5 bases, with 10 bases left between them. The CDR3 DNA is TGTGCCAGCTCACCACCCCCCCAGAAGACTGAAGCTTTCTTT. Translated: CASSPPPQKTEAFF.

The chain uses TRBV25-1 and TRBJ2-5, with a possible D match to TRBD1 (5 bases). Germline values: CDR1 MGHDK, CDR2 SYGVNS. This CDR3 region has 12 residues. V was pared by 2 bases and J by 4 bases, with 5 bases between. The DNA for the CDR3 is TGTGCCAGCAGTGAAGACAGAGAGACCCAGTACTTC. It yields the protein CASSEDRETQYF.

This clone was seen a handful of times. The gene calls are TRBV5-1 and TRBJ1-1; possibly TRBD1 for D (6 bases). The CDR3 totals 15 residues. Germline lookup yields CDR1 SGHRS and CDR2 YFSETQ. V lost 0 bases and J lost 5, with 14 bases in between. The CDR3 region is CASSLDVGARTEAFF. CDR3 nucleotide sequence: TGCGCCAGCAGCTTGGACGTGGGGGCGAGGACTGAAGCTTTCTTT.

The rearrangement links TRBV27 to TRBJ2-3; TRBD2 matches at 7 bases. V shed 3 bases, J shed 2 bases, and the junction held 14 bases outside the gene matches. The CDR3 has 18 amino acids. Germline values: CDR1 MNHEY, CDR2 SMNVEV (reference sequence). This CDR3 reads CASSFTFVGGSFTDTQYF. CDR3 bases: TGTGCCAGCAGTTTTACTTTCGTGGGAGGGTCGTTCACAGATACGCAGTATTTT.